Sequencing of this T cell receptor (beta chain) was carried out in a study of shared clonotypes between healthy human individuals. Some 27,000 T cell genomes, or approximately 0.2 ug DNA, went into the sorted-subset replicate PCRs. Sequencing was performed with immunoSEQ multiplex PCR; in TCRdb, only in-frame clones are kept and a portion is missing. The table lists roughly 2.6 million clones, approximately 90% of them singletons, with around 0.14% in the top ten. The V segment lost 0 bases and the J segment 2 bases; nucleotides outside the gene matches: 4. Per germline, CDR1 MGHRA and CDR2 YSYEKL. This CDR3 is built from 16 residues.

The sample was naive CD4+ T cells sorted from blood. Sample subset: CD45RA+ positively selected. The V call is TRBV4-1, the J call TRBJ2-3, with TRBD1 identical over 8 bases. The TCR was taken from a man younger than 35 in good health. In nucleotides, the CDR3 is TGCGCCAGCAGCCAAGATGGACAGGGAGTCACAGATACGCAGTATTTT. Residues: CASSQDGQGVTDTQYF.